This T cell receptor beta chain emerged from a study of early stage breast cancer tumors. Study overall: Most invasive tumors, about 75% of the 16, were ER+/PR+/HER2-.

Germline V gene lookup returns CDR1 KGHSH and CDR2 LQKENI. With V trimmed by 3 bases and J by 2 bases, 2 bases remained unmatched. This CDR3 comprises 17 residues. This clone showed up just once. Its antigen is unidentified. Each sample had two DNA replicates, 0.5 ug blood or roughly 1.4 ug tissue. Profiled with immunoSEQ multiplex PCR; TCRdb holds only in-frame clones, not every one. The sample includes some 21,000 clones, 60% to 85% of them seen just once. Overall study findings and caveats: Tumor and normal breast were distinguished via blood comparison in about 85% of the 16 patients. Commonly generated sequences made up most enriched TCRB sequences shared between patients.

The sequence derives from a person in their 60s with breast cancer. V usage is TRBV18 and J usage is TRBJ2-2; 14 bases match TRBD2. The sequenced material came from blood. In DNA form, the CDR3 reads TGTGCCAGCTCACCGGGGACTAGCGGGGGAAACACCGGGGAGCTGTTTTTT. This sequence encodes CASSPGTSGGNTGELFF.